This TCR beta chain is drawn from a study of CD8 T cells in ankylosing spondylitis. A remark on this clonotype: The antigen is unknown.

By quantitative 5'-RACE with molecular barcodes, the TCR beta libraries were made. TCRdb re-called the 5' RACE reads with MiXCR, one entry per CDR3 protein. The sample lists hundreds of thousands of distinct CDR3 sequences, roughly 18% occurring once. The V gene's germline CDR1 is MNHEY and CDR2 SMNVEV (reference sequence). Trimming shortened V by 4 bases and J by 1 base, and 7 bases separated the two germline ends. The length of the CDR3 is 13 residues. Notes on the study in general: Several highly homologous variants formed a TCR beta motif that appeared characteristic of ankylosing spondylitis blood.

The sequence was obtained from a male donor with ankylosing spondylitis. Specimen: blood, either unsorted or a sorted T cell fraction (not recorded which). The J gene is TRBJ2-5, the V gene TRBV27; D is unclear. CDR3 sequence: CASSYRTQETQYF. The CDR3 DNA reads TGTGCCAGCAGTTATCGGACCCAAGAGACCCAGTACTTC.